This T cell receptor beta chain was sequenced for a study of blood T cell repertoires in COVID-19. Data came from immunoSEQ multiplex PCR; TCRdb stores just in-frame clones and leaves some out. The table shows roughly 67,000 clones, with 90% to 95% occurring only once. CDR3 length: 15 residues. The V and J ends lost 5 bases and 0 bases, in that order; junction bases with no gene match: 4. Germline V lookup: CDR1 SGHTA, CDR2 FQGTGA. The chain uses TRBV7-3 and TRBJ2-1; TRBD1 matches at 7 bases. This clonotype was sampled from a man between 70 and 80 years old with active COVID-19. Sequences were obtained from peripheral blood. CDR3: CASSPQGVSYNEQFF. The CDR3 DNA is TGTGCCAGCAGCCCGCAGGGGGTCTCCTACAATGAGCAGTTCTTC.